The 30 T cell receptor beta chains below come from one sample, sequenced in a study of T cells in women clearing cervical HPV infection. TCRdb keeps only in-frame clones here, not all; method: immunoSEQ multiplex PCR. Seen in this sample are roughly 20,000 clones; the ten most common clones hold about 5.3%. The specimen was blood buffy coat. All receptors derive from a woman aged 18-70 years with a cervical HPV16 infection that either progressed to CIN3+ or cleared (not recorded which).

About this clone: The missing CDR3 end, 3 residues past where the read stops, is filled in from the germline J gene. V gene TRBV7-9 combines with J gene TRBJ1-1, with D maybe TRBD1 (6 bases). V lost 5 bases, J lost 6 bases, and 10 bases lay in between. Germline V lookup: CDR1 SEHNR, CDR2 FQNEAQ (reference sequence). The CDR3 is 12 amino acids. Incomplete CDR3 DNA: TGTGCCAGCAGCGGACAGTCTGCTGAA. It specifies CASSGQSAE. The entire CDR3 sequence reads CASSGQSAEAFF. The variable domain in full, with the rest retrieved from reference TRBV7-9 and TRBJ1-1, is DTGVSQNPRHKITKRGQNVTFRCDPISEHNRLYWYRQTLGQGPEFLTYFQNEAQLEKSRLLSDRFSAERPKGSFSTLEIQRTEQGDSAMYLCASSGQSAEAFFGQGTRLTVV.

CDR3 DNA (partial): TGTGCCAGCAGCAAGACAGGGGTCCAAGAGACC. Its translation: CASSKTGVQET. The full CDR3 sequence reads CASSKTGVQETQYF. The chain carries TRBV5-5 and TRBJ2-5, with 8 nucleotides matching TRBD1. With the read ending 3 residues before the CDR3 end, the germline J gene is used to fill in that end. CDR3 length equals 14 residues. Germline CDR1 SGHKS, CDR2 YYEKEE (reference sequence). The junction had 3 bases not matched to a gene; V was cut back by 4 bases and J by 1 base.

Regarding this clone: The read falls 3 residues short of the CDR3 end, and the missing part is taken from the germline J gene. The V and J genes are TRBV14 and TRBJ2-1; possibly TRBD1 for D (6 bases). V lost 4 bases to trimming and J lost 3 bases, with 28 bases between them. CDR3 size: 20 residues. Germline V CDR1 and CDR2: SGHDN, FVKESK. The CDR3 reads CASSRPLTWTELMVYNEQFF. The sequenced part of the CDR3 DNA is TGTGCCAGCAGCCGTCCCCTCACGTGGACAGAGTTAATGGTCTACAATGAG.

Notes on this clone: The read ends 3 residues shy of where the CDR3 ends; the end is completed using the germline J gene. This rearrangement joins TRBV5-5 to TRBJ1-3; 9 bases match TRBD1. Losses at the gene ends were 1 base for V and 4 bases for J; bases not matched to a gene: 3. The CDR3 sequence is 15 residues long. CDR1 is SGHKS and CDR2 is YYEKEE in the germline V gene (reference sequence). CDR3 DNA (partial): TGTGCCAGCAGCTTGAACAGGGGGCCCGGAAACACC. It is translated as CASSLNRGPGNT. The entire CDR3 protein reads CASSLNRGPGNTIYF.

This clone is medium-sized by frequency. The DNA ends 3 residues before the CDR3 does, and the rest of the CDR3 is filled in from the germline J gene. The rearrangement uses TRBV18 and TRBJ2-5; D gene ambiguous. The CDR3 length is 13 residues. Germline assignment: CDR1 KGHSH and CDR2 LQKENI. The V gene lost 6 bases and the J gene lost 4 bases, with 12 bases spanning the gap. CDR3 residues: CASSMVLGETQYF. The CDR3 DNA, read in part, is TGTGCCAGCTCTATGGTCCTCGGAGAGACC.

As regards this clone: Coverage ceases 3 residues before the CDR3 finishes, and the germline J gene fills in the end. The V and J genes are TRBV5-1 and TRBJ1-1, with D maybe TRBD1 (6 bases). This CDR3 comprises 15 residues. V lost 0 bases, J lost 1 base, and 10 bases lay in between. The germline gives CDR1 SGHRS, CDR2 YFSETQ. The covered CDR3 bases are TGCGCCAGCAGCTTGGGGGGGGGCCCGAACACTGAA. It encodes CASSLGGGPNTE. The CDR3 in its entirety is CASSLGGGPNTEAFF.

The CDR3 DNA, read in part, is TGTGCCAGCAGCTTAACCGGAGGGGTGGGTCAAGAGACC. It encodes CASSLTGGVGQET. The CDR3 as a whole reads CASSLTGGVGQETQYF. V and J are TRBV7-3 and TRBJ2-5; D perhaps matches TRBD2 (6 bases). Coverage ceases 3 residues before the CDR3 finishes, and the germline J gene fills in the end. This CDR3 comprises 16 residues. CDR1 SGHTA and CDR2 FQGTGA come from the germline V gene. V lost 0 bases and J 2 bases, leaving 13 bases between the germline ends.

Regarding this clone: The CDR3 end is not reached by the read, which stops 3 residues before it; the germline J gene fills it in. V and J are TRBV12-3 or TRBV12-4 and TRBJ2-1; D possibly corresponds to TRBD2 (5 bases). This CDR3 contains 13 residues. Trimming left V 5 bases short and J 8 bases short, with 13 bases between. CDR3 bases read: TGTGCCAGCAGTCTCTCGGCTAGCTATGAG. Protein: CASSLSASYE. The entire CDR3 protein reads CASSLSASYEQFF.

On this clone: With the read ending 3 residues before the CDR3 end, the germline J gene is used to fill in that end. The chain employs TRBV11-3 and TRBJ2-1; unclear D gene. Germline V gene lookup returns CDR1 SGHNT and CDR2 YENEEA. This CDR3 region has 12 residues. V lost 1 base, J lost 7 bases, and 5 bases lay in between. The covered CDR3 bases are TGTGCCAGCAGCTTAGTACGGAATGAG. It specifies CASSLVRNE. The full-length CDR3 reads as CASSLVRNEQFF.

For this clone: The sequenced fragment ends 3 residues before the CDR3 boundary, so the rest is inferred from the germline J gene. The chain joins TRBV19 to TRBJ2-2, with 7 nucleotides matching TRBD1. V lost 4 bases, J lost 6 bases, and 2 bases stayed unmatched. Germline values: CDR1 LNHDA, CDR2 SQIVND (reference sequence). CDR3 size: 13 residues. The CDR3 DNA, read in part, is TGTGCCAGTAGTACCCAGGGGGCCGGGGAG. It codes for CASSTQGAGE. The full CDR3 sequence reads CASSTQGAGELFF.

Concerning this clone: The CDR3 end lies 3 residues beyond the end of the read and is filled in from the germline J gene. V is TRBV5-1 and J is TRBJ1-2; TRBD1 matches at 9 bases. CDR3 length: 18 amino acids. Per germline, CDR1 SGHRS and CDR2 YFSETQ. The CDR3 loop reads CASSPWDRAPYNTDTYTF. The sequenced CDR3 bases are TGCGCCAGCAGCCCCTGGGACAGGGCCCCGTATAACACAGATACC.

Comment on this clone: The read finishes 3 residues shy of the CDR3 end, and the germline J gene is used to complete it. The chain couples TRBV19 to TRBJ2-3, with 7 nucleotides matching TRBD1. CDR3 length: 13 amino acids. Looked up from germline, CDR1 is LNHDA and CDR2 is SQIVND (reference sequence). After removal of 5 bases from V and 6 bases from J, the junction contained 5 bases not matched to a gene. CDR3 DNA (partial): TGTGCCAGTAGTTCAGCAGGGGGTGATACG. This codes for CASSSAGGDT. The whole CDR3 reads CASSSAGGDTQYF.

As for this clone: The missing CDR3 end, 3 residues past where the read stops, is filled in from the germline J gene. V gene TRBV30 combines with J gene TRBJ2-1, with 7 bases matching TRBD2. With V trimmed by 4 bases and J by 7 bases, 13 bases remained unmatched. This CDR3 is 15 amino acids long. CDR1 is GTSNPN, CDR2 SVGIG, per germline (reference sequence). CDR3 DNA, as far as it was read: TGTGCCTGGAATCAGCGGGGCCACTCGGGGAATGAG. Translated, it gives CAWNQRGHSGNE. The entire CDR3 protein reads CAWNQRGHSGNEQFF.

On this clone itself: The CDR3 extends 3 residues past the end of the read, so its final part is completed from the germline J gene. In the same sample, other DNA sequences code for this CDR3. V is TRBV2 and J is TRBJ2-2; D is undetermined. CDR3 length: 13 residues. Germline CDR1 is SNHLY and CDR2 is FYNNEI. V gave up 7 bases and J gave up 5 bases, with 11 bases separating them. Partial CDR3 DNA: TGTGCCAGCAATCGACAAGGGACCGGGGAG. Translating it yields CASNRQGTGE. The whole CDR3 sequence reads CASNRQGTGELFF.

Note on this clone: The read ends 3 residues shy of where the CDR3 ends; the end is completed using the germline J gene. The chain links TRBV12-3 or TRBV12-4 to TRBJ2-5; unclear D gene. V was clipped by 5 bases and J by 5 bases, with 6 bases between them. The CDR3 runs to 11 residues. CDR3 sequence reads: CASSPRETQYF. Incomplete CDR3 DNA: TGTGCCAGCAGTCCTAGGGAGACC.

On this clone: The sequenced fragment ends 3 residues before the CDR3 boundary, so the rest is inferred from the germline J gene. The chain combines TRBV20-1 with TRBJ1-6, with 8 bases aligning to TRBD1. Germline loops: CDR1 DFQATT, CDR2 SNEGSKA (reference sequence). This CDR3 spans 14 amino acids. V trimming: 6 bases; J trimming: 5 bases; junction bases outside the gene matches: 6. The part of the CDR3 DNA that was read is TGCAGTGCCCGGGGACAGGTAGATAATTCACCC. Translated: CSARGQVDNSP. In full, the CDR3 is CSARGQVDNSPLHF.

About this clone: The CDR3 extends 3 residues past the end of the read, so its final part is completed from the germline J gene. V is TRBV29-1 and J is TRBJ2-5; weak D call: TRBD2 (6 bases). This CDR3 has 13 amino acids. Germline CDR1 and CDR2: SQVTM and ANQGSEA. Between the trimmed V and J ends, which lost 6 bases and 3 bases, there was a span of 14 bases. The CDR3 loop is CSVATGTEETQYF. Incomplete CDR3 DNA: TGCAGCGTGGCGACCGGGACTGAAGAGACC.

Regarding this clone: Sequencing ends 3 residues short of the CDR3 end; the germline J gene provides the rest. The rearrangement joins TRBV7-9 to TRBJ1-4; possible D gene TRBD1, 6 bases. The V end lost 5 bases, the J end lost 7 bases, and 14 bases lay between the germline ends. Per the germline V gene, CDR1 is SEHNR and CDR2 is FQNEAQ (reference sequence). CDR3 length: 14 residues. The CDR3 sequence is CASSGRTAGEKLFF. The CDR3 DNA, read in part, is TGTGCCAGCAGCGGCAGGACAGCAGGTGAAAAA.

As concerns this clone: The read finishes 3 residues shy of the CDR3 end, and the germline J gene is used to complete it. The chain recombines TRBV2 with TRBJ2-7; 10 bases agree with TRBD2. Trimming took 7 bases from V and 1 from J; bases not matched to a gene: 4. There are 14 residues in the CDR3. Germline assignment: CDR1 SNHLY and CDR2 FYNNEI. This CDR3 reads CASKEAGGSYEQYF. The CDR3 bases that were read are TGTGCCAGCAAGGAAGCGGGGGGGTCCTACGAG.

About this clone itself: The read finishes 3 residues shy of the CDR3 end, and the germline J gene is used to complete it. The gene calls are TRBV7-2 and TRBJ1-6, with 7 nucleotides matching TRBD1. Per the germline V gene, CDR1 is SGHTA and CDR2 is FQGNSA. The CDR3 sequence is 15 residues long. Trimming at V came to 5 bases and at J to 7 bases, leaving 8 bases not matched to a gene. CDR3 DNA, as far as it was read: TGTGCCAGCAGCGGACGACAGGGTGTCAATTCACCC. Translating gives CASSGRQGVNSP. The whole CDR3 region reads CASSGRQGVNSPLHF.

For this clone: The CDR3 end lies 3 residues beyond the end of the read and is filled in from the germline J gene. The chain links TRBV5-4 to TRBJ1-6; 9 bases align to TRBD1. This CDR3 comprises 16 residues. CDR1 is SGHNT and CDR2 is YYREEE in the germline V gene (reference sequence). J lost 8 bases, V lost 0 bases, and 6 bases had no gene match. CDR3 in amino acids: CASSLGTGERDSPLHF. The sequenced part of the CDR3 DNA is TGTGCCAGCAGCTTGGGGACAGGGGAGCGGGATTCACCC.

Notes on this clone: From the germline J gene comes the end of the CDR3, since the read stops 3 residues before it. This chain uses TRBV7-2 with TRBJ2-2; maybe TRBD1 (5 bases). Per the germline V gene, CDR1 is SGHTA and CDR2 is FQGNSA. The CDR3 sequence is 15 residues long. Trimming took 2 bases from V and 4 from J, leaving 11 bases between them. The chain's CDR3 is CASSLSRGGTGELFF. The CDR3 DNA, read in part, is TGTGCCAGCAGCTTATCAAGGGGTGGCACCGGGGAG.

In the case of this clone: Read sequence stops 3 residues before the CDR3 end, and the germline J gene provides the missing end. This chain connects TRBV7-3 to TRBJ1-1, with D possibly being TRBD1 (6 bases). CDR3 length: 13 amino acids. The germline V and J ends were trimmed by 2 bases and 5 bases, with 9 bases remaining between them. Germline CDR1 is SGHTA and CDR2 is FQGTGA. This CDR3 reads CASSLGTSTEAFF. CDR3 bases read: TGTGCCAGCAGCTTAGGGACATCAACTGAA.

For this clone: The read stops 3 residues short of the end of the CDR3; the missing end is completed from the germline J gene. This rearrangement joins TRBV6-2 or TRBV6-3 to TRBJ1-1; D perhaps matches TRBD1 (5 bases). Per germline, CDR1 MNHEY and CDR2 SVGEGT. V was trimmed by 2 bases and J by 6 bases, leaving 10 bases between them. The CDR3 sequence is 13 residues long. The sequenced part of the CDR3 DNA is TGTGCCAGCAGTTACATGGCGGGGCCTGAA. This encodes CASSYMAGPE. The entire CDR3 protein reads CASSYMAGPEAFF.

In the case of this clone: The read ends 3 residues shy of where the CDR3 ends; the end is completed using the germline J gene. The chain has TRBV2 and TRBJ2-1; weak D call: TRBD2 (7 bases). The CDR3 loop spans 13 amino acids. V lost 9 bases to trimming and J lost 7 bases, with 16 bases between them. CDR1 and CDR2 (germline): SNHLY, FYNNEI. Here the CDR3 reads CARKGGGGNEQFF. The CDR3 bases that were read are TGTGCCAGGAAAGGGGGGGGAGGGAATGAG.

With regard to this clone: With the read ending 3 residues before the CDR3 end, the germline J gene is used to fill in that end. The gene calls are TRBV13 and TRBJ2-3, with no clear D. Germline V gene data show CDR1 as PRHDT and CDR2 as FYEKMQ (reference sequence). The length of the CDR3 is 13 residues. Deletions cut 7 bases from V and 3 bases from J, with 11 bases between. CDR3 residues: CASNVGSTDTQYF. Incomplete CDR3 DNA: TGTGCCAGCAACGTCGGGTCGACAGATACG. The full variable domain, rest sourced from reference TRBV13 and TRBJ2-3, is AAGVIQSPRHLIKEKRETATLKCYPIPRHDTVYWYQQGPGQDPQFLISFYEKMQSDKGSIPDRFSAQQFSDYHSELNMSSLELGDSALYFCASNVGSTDTQYFGPGTRLTVL.

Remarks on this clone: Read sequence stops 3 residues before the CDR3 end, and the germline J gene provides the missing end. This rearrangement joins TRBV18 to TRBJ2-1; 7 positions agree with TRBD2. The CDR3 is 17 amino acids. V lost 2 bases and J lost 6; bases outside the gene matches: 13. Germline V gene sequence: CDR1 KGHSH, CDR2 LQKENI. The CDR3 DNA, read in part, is TGTGCCAGCTCACCAAGAAACCCGGGGGGACCCGGCAATGAG. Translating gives CASSPRNPGGPGNE. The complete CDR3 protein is CASSPRNPGGPGNEQFF.

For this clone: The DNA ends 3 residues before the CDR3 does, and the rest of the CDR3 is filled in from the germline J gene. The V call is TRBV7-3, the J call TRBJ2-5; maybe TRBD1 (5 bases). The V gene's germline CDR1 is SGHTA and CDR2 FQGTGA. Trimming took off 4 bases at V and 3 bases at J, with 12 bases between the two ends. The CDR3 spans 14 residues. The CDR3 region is CASSSDSDKETQYF. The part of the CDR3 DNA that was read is TGTGCCAGCAGCTCTGACAGTGATAAAGAGACC.

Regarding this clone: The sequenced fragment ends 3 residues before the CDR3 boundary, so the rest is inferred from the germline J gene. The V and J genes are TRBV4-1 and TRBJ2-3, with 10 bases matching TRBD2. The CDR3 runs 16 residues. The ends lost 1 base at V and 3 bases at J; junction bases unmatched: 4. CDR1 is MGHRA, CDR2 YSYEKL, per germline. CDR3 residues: CASSQGVSGRTDTQYF. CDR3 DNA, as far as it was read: TGCGCCAGCAGCCAAGGTGTTAGCGGGAGGACAGATACG.

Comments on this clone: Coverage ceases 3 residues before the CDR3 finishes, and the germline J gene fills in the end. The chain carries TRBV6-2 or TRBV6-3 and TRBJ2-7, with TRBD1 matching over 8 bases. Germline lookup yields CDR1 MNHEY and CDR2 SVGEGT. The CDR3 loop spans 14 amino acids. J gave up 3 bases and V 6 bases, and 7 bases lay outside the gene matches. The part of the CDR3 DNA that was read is TGTGCCAGCAGAGGCCGGACAGGGAACTACGAG. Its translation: CASRGRTGNYE. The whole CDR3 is CASRGRTGNYEQYF.